This T cell receptor beta chain was recorded in a study of blood T cell repertoires in COVID-19. The data were produced by immunoSEQ multiplex PCR, yet TCRdb's version contains in-frame clones alone and is incomplete. This sample carries over 200,000 clones, 87% of them seen once, and the ten largest clones take less than 3%. Germline V CDR1 and CDR2: SGHRS, YFSETQ. CDR3 length equals 14 residues. The V end was cut by 0 bases, the J end by 5 bases, with 9 bases between. The chain couples TRBV5-1 to TRBJ2-1; no definite D call. The TCR comes from a woman aged 50 to 65 with acute or convalescent COVID-19. The specimen was peripheral blood. CDR3 region: CASSLAHMDNEQFF. The CDR3, as DNA: TGCGCCAGCAGCTTGGCCCACATGGACAATGAGCAGTTCTTC.